This T cell receptor beta chain emerged from a study of blood T cell repertoires in COVID-19. Study-wide context: Sites in the United States, Italy and Spain provided acute and convalescent COVID-19 samples. PBMCs, B-cell-depleted T cells, or T cells provided the cDNA or gDNA that made up the material.

Authors' processing steps: The assay estimated nucleated cells by amplifying reference gene primers. Some clones are missing from TCRdb's copy, which holds only in-frame ones; the method was immunoSEQ multiplex PCR. The V and J calls and clone size are taken from that table; D and trimming were inferred from the DNA. Of around 200,000 clones listed, about 85% are singletons. V dropped 1 base and J dropped 3 bases, with 10 bases sitting between them. Per germline, CDR1 GTSNPN and CDR2 SVGIG (reference sequence). This CDR3 contains 14 residues. The chain couples TRBV30 to TRBJ1-5; D not resolved. This sequence originates from a woman older than 75 with acute or convalescent COVID-19. Source material: peripheral blood. CDR3 region: CAWSDRNLNQPQHF. CDR3 DNA: TGTGCCTGGAGTGACAGAAATCTCAATCAGCCCCAGCATTTT.